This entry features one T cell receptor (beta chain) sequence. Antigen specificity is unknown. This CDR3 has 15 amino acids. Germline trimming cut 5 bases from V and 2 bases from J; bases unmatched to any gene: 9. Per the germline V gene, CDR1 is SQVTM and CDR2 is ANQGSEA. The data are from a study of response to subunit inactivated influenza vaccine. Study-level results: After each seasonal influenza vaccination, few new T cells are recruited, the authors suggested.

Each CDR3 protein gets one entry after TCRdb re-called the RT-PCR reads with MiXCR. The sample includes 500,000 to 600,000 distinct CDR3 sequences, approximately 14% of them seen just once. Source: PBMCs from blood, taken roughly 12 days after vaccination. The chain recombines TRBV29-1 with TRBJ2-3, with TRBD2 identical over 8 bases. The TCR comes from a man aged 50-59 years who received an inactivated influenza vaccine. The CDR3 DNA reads TGCAGCGTTTCTAGGCGGGGGGAATTCACAGATACGCAGTATTTT. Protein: CSVSRRGEFTDTQYF.